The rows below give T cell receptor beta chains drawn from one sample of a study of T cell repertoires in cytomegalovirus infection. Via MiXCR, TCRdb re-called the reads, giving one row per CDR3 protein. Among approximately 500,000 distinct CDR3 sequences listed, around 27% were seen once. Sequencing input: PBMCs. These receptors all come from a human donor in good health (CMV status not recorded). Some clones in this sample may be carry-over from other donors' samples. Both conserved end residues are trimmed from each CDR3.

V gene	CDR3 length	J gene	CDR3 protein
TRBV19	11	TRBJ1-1	ASTGRENTEAF
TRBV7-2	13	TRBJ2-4	ASSPLTLAKNIQY
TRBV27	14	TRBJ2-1	ASSLTSQREYHEQF
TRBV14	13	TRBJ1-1	ASSQEQGGGGEAF
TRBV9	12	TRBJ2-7	ASSVGQGDYEQY
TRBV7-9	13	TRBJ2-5	ASSLSLAGQETQY
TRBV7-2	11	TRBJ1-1	ASSLGPRAEAF
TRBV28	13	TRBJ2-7	ASRDSGQSSYEQY
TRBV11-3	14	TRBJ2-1	ASSLQSRESYNEQF
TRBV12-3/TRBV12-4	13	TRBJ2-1	ASSLLGLASDEQF
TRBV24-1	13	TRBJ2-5	ATSEPTSVQETQY
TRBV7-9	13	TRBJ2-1	ASSFSSVFYNEQF
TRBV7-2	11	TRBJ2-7	ASRGTTSYEQY
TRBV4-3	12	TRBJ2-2	ASSQSLESGELF
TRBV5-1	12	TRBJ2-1	ASSPSLKGDEQF
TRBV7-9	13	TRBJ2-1	ASTPTRDSLNEQF
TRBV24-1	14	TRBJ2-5	ATSDPLGAAQETQY
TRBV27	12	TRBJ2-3	ASSPGQGVDTQY
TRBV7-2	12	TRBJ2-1	ASSSRGVQDEQF
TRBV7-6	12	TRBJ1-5	ASSLIDSNQPQH
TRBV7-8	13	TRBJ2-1	ASAERGTTYNEQF
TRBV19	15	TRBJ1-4	ASKKGRTLSTNEKLF
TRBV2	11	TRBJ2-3	ASWDSSTDTQY
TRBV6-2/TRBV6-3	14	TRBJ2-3	ASSYGLTSSTDTQY
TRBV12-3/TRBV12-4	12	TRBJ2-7	ASSFRREAYEQY
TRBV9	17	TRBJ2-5	ASSVAGSRPGQGRETQY
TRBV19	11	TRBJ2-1	ASKGLGRIEQF
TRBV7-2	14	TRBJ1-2	ASSFQGARRNYGYT
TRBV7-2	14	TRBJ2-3	ASSPLGALGTDTQY